This is a list of T cell receptor beta chains from one sample in a study of shared clonotypes between healthy human individuals. Clones were read by immunoSEQ multiplex PCR, and TCRdb kept only the in-frame ones, dropping some. This sample carries around 690,000 clones, roughly 91% of them seen once, and the ten largest clones take 34%. Sequenced sample: memory CD8+ T cells from PBMCs. These receptor sequences come from a man aged 18 to 29 in good health. Some clones in this sample may be carry-over from other donors' samples. The CDR3 runs from the conserved cysteine through the conserved F or W.

>TRBJ2-2|TRBV6-5
CASRRRDRAGELFF
>TRBJ2-5|TRBV7-2
CASRQGVGGWETQYF
>TRBJ1-2|TRBV2
CASSGRFDYGYTF
>TRBJ2-7|TRBV4-1
CASSQGTGRYEQYF
>TRBJ1-3|TRBV19
CASREQVGNTIYF
>TRBJ2-7|TRBV27
CASSLGGHIYEQYF
>.|TRBV28
CASSFSGGPYEQYF
>TRBJ1-2|TRBV10-3
CAIKKTGIEDYGYTF
>TRBJ1-4|TRBV4-1
CASSPGPDLRTAGLFF
>TRBJ1-2|TRBV7-2
CASSSGSIVYGYTF
>TRBJ2-7|TRBV6-6
CAISWGVYYEQYF
>TRBJ2-1|TRBV5-1
CASSFSGRLGYNEQFF
>TRBJ2-7|TRBV7-8
CASSIVSGSGYEQYF
>TRBJ2-2|TRBV28
CASSSASERAFGELFF
>TRBJ1-2|TRBV25-1
CATLDSPLYGYTF
>TRBJ1-5|TRBV11-2
CASSLVLTGWNNSNQPQHF
>TRBJ2-1|TRBV7-8
CASSLEVSPASENNEQFF
>TRBJ1-5|TRBV28
CASSFVDSNQPQHF
>TRBJ1-2|TRBV6-1
CASSGRGQIYGYTF
>TRBJ2-1|TRBV19
CASSIRTGGLYNEQFF
>TRBJ2-3|TRBV7-3
CASSLTGRDTQYF
>TRBJ2-2|TRBV7-9
CASTFPTSGLNTGELFF